This T cell receptor (beta chain) was identified during a study of response to subunit inactivated influenza vaccine. Study-level results: The authors offered the suggestion that each seasonal influenza vaccination recruits few new T cells.

This clonotype has more than one count but fewer than ten. What it binds is unknown. TCRdb recomputed calls from the RT-PCR reads with MiXCR, one row per CDR3 protein. This table has about 240,000 distinct CDR3 sequences, 12% appearing once. This receptor was taken from a man aged 50 to 60 who received an inactivated influenza vaccine. The input for sequencing was non-naive T cells sorted from PBMCs, taken approximately 15 days before vaccination.

The CDR3 DNA reads TGTGCCAGCAGCCATACAGGGGGCGGTCAGCCCCAGCATTTT. Amino acids: CASSHTGGGQPQHF. The V call is TRBV12-3 or TRBV12-4, the J call TRBJ1-5, with 9 bases identical to TRBD1. The CDR3 is 14 residues long. J lost 6 bases, V lost 6 bases, and 6 bases had no gene match.